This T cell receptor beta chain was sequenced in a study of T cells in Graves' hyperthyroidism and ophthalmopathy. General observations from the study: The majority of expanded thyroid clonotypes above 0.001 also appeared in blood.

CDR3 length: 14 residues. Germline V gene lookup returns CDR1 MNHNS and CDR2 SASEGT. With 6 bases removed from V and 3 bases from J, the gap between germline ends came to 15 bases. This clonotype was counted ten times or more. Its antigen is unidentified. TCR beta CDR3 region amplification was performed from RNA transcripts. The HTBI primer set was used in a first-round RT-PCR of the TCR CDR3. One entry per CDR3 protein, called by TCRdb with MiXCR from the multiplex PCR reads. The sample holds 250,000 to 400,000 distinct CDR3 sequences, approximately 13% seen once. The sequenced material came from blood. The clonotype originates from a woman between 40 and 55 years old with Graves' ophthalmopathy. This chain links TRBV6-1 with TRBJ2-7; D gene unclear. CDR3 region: CASSPPGLYYEQYF. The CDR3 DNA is TGTGCCAGCAGCCCGCCAGGATTATACTACGAGCAGTACTTC.